This passage covers 2 T cell receptor beta chains from one sample sequenced in a study of blood T cells in healthy people across ages. Primers used in a second PCR of roughly 7 to 11 cycles were a sample-barcoded 5' primer and a J-beta primer mix. TCRdb independently ran MiXCR on the 5' RACE reads; one entry per CDR3 protein. The sample includes roughly 730,000 distinct CDR3 sequences, around 50% of them seen just once. Material: blood. The receptors here all came from a man aged 35-49 years in good health.

This chain's CDR3 is CASRKNRGASTDTQYF. The CDR3 region has the DNA TGCGCCAGCCGAAAAAACCGGGGGGCTAGCACAGATACGCAGTATTTT. J is TRBJ2-3 and V is TRBV5-1; D is perhaps TRBD2 (7 bases). Trimming stripped 7 bases from V and 0 bases from J, with 18 bases between. This CDR3 comprises 16 residues. Looked up from germline, CDR1 is SGHRS and CDR2 is YFSETQ.

This chain links TRBV4-1 with TRBJ2-5; 7 nucleotides match TRBD1. The DNA end is a closer match to TRBJ2-7, so the J assignment may be wrong. Germline CDR1 MGHRA, CDR2 YSYEKL. This CDR3 is 15 amino acids long. Here the CDR3 reads CASSRGTVEGYEQYF. CDR3 DNA sequence: TGCGCCAGCAGCCGGGGGACAGTCGAAGGGTACGAGCAGTACTTC.